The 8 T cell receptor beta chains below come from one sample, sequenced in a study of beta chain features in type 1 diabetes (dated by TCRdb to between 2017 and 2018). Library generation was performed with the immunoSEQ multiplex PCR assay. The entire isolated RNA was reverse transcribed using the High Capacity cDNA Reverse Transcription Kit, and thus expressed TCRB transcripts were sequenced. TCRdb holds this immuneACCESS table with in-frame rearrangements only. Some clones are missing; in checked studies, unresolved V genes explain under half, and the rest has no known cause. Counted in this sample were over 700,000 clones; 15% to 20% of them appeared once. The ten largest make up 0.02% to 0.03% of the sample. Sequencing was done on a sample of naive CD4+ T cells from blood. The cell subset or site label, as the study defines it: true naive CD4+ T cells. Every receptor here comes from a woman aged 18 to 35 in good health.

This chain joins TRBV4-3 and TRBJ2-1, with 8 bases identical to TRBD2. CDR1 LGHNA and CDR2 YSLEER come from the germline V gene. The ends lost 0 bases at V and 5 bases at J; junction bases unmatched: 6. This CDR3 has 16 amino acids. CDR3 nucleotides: TGCGCCAGCAGCCAAGATAACGGGAGGGCCCACAATGAGCAGTTCTTC. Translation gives CASSQDNGRAHNEQFF.

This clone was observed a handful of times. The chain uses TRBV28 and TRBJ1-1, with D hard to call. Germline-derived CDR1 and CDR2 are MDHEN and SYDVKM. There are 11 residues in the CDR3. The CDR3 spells CAVGINTEAFF. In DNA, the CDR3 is TGTGCAGTGGGAATTAACACTGAAGCTTTCTTT.

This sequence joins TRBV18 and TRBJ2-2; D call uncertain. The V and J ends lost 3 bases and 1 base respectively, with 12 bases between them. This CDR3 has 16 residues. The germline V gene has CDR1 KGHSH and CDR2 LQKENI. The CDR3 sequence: CASSPGSGGNTGELFF. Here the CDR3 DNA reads TGTGCCAGCTCACCGGGGTCCGGCGGGAACACCGGGGAGCTGTTTTTT.

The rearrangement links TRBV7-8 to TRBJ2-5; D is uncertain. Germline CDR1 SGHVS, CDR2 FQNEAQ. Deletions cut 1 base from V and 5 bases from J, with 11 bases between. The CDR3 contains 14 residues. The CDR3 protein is CASSLERFPETQYF. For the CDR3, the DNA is TGTGCCAGCAGCTTAGAAAGGTTTCCGGAGACCCAGTACTTC.

The CDR3 reads CASSLGGRETQYF. In DNA, the CDR3 is TGTGCCAGCAGCTTGGGCGGTAGGGAGACCCAGTACTTC. This sequence joins TRBV5-4 and TRBJ2-5, with unresolved D. Germline CDR1 and CDR2: SGHNT and YYREEE (reference sequence). V lost 0 bases, J lost 5 bases, and 8 bases lay in between. The CDR3 loop spans 13 amino acids.

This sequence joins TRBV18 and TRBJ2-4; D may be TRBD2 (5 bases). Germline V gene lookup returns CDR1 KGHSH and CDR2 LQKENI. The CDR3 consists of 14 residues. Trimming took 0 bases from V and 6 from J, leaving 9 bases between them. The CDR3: CASSPPRDTNIQYF. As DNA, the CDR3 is TGTGCCAGCTCACCACCGAGGGATACAAACATTCAGTACTTC.

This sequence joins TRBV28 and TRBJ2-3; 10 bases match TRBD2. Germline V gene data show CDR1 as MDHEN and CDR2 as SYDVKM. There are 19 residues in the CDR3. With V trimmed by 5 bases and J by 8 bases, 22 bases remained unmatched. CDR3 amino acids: CASSPNWAPTSGRAGTQYF. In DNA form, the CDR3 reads TGTGCCAGCAGTCCAAATTGGGCCCCAACCAGCGGGAGGGCCGGTACGCAGTATTTT.

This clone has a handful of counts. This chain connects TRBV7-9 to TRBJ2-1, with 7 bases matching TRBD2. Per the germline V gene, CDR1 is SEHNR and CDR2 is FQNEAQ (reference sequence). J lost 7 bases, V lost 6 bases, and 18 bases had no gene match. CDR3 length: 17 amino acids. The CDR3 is CASSLALLDGRMNEQFF. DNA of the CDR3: TGTGCCAGCAGTCTAGCTCTTCTTGACGGGAGGATGAATGAGCAGTTCTTC. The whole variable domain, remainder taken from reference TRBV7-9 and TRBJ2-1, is DTGVSQNPRHKITKRGQNVTFRCDPISEHNRLYWYRQTLGQGPEFLTYFQNEAQLEKSRLLSDRFSAERPKGSFSTLEIQRTEQGDSAMYLCASSLALLDGRMNEQFFGPGTRLTVL.